Each of the 19 T cell receptor beta chains below was sequenced from the same sample in a study of technical replicates of blood from several donors. Sequencing was performed with immunoSEQ multiplex PCR; in TCRdb, only in-frame clones are kept and a portion is missing. Altogether approximately 31,000 clones are present, about 92% being singletons, with the ten largest covering around 4.1%. Sequencing was carried out using PBMCs. Every receptor here comes from a human donor in good health. Some clones in this sample may be carry-over from other donors' samples.

The CDR3 region has the DNA TGCGCCAGCAGCGGGCGGGACGGGGAAGCTTTCTTT. Translating it yields CASSGRDGEAFF. The rearrangement joins TRBV5-1 to TRBJ1-1, with D perhaps matching TRBD1 (5 bases). This CDR3 is 12 amino acids long. V was shortened by 4 bases and J by 8 bases, with 12 bases between the two germline ends. Per the germline V gene, CDR1 is SGHRS and CDR2 is YFSETQ. Together with reference TRBV5-1 and TRBJ1-1, the CDR3 gives the full variable domain: KAGVTQTPRYLIKTRGQQVTLSCSPISGHRSVSWYQQTPGQGLQFLFEYFSETQRNKGNFPGRFSGRQFSNSRSEMNVSTLELGDSALYLCASSGRDGEAFFGQGTRLTVV.

The genes are TRBV7-9 and TRBJ2-3; 10 bases map to TRBD1. Germline CDR1 and CDR2: SEHNR and FQNEAQ (reference sequence). V was pared by 4 bases and J by 6 bases, with 7 bases of the junction left unmatched. CDR3 length: 15 amino acids. CDR3 coding DNA: TGTGCCAGCAGCTCCGACAGGGGGCCGTACGATACGCAGTATTTT. Amino acids: CASSSDRGPYDTQYF. The full variable domain, its missing parts supplied by reference TRBV7-9 and TRBJ2-3, is DTGVSQNPRHKITKRGQNVTFRCDPISEHNRLYWYRQTLGQGPEFLTYFQNEAQLEKSRLLSDRFSAERPKGSFSTLEIQRTEQGDSAMYLCASSSDRGPYDTQYFGPGTRLTVL.

The chain recombines TRBV6-1 with TRBJ2-7; D possibly corresponds to TRBD2 (5 bases). V was shortened by 2 bases and J by 9 bases, with 11 bases between the two germline ends. Germline CDR1 MNHNS, CDR2 SASEGT. This CDR3 is built from 12 residues. CDR3: CASSESGIGQYF. The DNA for the CDR3 is TGTGCCAGCAGTGAATCCGGGATAGGGCAGTACTTC.

This clone turned up a few times. V is TRBV5-1 and J is TRBJ1-2; TRBD1 agrees at 7 bases. Germline trimming cut 2 bases from V and 2 bases from J; bases unmatched to any gene: 3. The CDR3 consists of 14 residues. Germline loops: CDR1 SGHRS, CDR2 YFSETQ. The CDR3 region is CASSFDRVNYGYTF. The DNA of the CDR3 is TGCGCCAGCAGCTTCGACAGGGTCAACTATGGCTACACCTTC.

The J gene is TRBJ2-7, the V gene TRBV4-1, with a weak D call TRBD1 (6 bases). The CDR3 has 16 amino acids. Trimming took 0 bases from V and 2 from J, leaving 14 bases between them. The V gene's germline CDR1 is MGHRA and CDR2 YSYEKL. The CDR3 loop reads CASSQDPRGLTYEQYF. Written as DNA, the CDR3 is TGCGCCAGCAGCCAAGATCCGAGGGGGTTGACCTACGAGCAGTACTTC.

This chain uses TRBV4-1 with TRBJ1-1; D is undetermined. Trimming left V 0 bases short and J 6 bases short, with 14 bases between. CDR1 is MGHRA, CDR2 YSYEKL, per germline. CDR3 length equals 15 residues. The CDR3 nucleotides read TGCGCCAGCAGCCAAGAGGACTCCCGGGTCCCTGAAGCTTTCTTT. Amino acids: CASSQEDSRVPEAFF.

The chain uses TRBV4-1 and TRBJ2-2, with 8 bases matching TRBD1. The length of the CDR3 is 15 residues. Germline-derived CDR1 and CDR2 are MGHRA and YSYEKL. Unmatched junction bases numbered 3, after V lost 4 bases and J lost 2 bases. The CDR3 nucleotides are TGCGCCAGCAGCCCCGGGACAGGAAACACCGGGGAGCTGTTTTTT. This sequence encodes CASSPGTGNTGELFF.

The chain is built from TRBV2 and TRBJ1-1, with unresolved D. This CDR3 spans 13 amino acids. CDR1 SNHLY and CDR2 FYNNEI come from the germline V gene. V was trimmed by 4 bases and J by 11 bases, leaving 17 bases between them. The CDR3 loop is CASSVGSPRSAFF. The CDR3 coding sequence is TGTGCCAGCAGTGTGGGCAGCCCGAGAAGTGCTTTCTTT.

The chain uses TRBV7-7 and TRBJ2-7; D might be TRBD1 (7 bases). The CDR3 has 13 amino acids. Per germline, CDR1 SSHAT and CDR2 FNYEAQ (reference sequence). The V gene lost 3 bases and the J gene lost 6 bases, with 12 bases spanning the gap. CDR3 region: CASSLTGTSEQYF. The CDR3 nucleotides read TGTGCCAGCAGCTTGACAGGGACTTCCGAGCAGTACTTC.

This chain links TRBV11-2 with TRBJ1-1, with 7 bases that match TRBD1. The CDR3 is made up of 16 amino acids. Germline V lookup: CDR1 SGHAT, CDR2 FQNNGV. V gave up 1 base and J gave up 4 bases; unmatched junction bases: 9. The CDR3 sequence: CASSLVLRGRSTEAFF. The CDR3 nucleotides read TGTGCCAGCAGCTTAGTCCTTAGGGGGCGTAGCACTGAAGCTTTCTTT.

This clone was observed a single time. V is TRBV18 and J is TRBJ2-5; TRBD2 agrees at 7 bases. Per germline, CDR1 KGHSH and CDR2 LQKENI. Unmatched junction bases numbered 10, after V lost 4 bases and J lost 5 bases. The CDR3 covers 15 residues. For the CDR3, the DNA is TGTGCCAGCTCACTTTTGACGGGAGGACGGGAGACCCAGTACTTC. It translates to CASSLLTGGRETQYF.

CDR3 loop: CASSLERANYGYTF. The CDR3 nucleotides are TGCGCCAGCAGCTTGGAGCGGGCTAACTATGGCTACACCTTC. The chain carries TRBV5-1 and TRBJ1-2, with unresolved D. The germline V gene has CDR1 SGHRS and CDR2 YFSETQ. CDR3 length: 14 amino acids. The V and J ends lost 0 bases and 0 bases respectively, with 6 bases between them. Full variable domain (rest looked up from reference TRBV5-1 and TRBJ1-2): KAGVTQTPRYLIKTRGQQVTLSCSPISGHRSVSWYQQTPGQGLQFLFEYFSETQRNKGNFPGRFSGRQFSNSRSEMNVSTLELGDSALYLCASSLERANYGYTFGSGTRLTVV.

V and J are TRBV10-3 and TRBJ1-2, with 10 bases aligning to TRBD1. The CDR3 has 14 amino acids. Trimming at V came to 6 bases and at J to 6 bases, leaving 7 bases not matched to a gene. Germline CDR1 reads ENHRY; CDR2 reads SYGVKD. The CDR3 DNA is TGTGCCATCAGCCTCTCCGGGACAGGGGATGGCTACACCTTC. Amino acid sequence: CAISLSGTGDGYTF.

The chain uses TRBV25-1 and TRBJ1-2, with 10 bases fitting TRBD1. Germline lookup yields CDR1 MGHDK and CDR2 SYGVNS. This CDR3 is built from 12 residues. J gave up 8 bases and V 4 bases, and 1 base lay outside the gene matches. The CDR3 sequence is CASSGDRGGYTF. The CDR3 DNA reads as TGTGCCAGCAGTGGGGACAGGGGCGGCTACACCTTC.

The V gene is TRBV5-1, the J gene TRBJ1-1; D is ambiguous. Looked up from germline, CDR1 is SGHRS and CDR2 is YFSETQ. The V gene lost 0 bases and the J gene lost 6 bases, with 6 bases spanning the gap. The CDR3 runs 12 residues. The CDR3 region is CASSLEAAEAFF. In DNA, the CDR3 is TGCGCCAGCAGCTTGGAGGCGGCTGAAGCTTTCTTT.

The J gene is TRBJ1-2, the V gene TRBV27, with D possibly matching TRBD1 (5 bases). V lost 4 bases and J lost 6, with 15 bases in between. CDR1 MNHEY and CDR2 SMNVEV come from the germline V gene (reference sequence). CDR3 length: 14 residues. In DNA form, the CDR3 reads TGTGCCAGCAGTTCACTCGGGACTCAAGATGGCTACACCTTC. The encoded protein is CASSSLGTQDGYTF.

The chain uses TRBV11-2 and TRBJ2-7; 7 positions match TRBD1. The germline V gene encodes CDR1 SGHAT and CDR2 FQNNGV. Trimming took 5 bases from V and 0 from J; bases not matched to a gene: 10. CDR3 length equals 16 residues. The CDR3 nucleotides are TGTGCCAGCAGCGGATACCGGGACAGAAGCTCCTACGAGCAGTACTTC. Translating it yields CASSGYRDRSSYEQYF.

This clone came up once. The chain employs TRBV5-1 and TRBJ2-7, with TRBD2 matching 11 bases. Germline V gene sequence: CDR1 SGHRS, CDR2 YFSETQ. The CDR3 loop spans 15 amino acids. V dropped 0 bases and J dropped 3; count of bases not matched to a gene: 2. CDR3 sequence: CASSLGLAGLYEQYF. CDR3 coding DNA: TGCGCCAGCAGCTTGGGACTAGCGGGACTCTACGAGCAGTACTTC.

The gene calls are TRBV15 and TRBJ1-5; no clear D gene. The CDR3 is 15 amino acids. Trimming took 0 bases from V and 11 from J, leaving 17 bases between them. Germline CDR1 LNHNV, CDR2 YYDKDF (reference sequence). The CDR3 loop is CATSRDKSPMEAQHF. CDR3 DNA: TGTGCCACCAGCAGAGATAAATCCCCCATGGAGGCCCAGCATTTT.